This T cell receptor beta chain was sequenced in a study of blood T cell repertoires in COVID-19. This CDR3 has 15 amino acids. The ends lost 5 bases at V and 3 bases at J; junction bases unmatched: 5. Germline V gives CDR1 LGHDT, CDR2 YNNKEL (reference sequence). Per the authors' pipeline: Estimation of nucleated cell counts was performed using reference gene primer amplification. The method was immunoSEQ multiplex PCR; TCRdb's version includes in-frame clones alone and lacks a portion of them. Clone size and V and J calls were adopted from that table, with D and trimming inferred from the DNA. The table shows approximately 180,000 clones, with about 81% occurring only once.

V usage is TRBV3-1 (or the pseudogene TRBV3-2) and J usage is TRBJ2-1; 9 nucleotides agree with TRBD2. The receptor's source is a woman aged 70-85 years with acute or convalescent COVID-19. The sequenced sample consisted of peripheral blood. This CDR3 is CASSSQRGVYNEQFF. CDR3 DNA: TGTGCCAGCAGCTCCCAGCGGGGGGTCTACAATGAGCAGTTCTTC.